The source of this TCR beta chain is a study of PD-L1 blockade in urothelial cancer. As for the study in general: At 3 weeks (second dose) and 6 weeks after starting treatment, blood was analyzed. Blood yielded a median of approximately 140,000 T cells per sample.

The ends were cut back, 6 bases at V and 0 bases at J, with 8 bases in the middle. The germline gives CDR1 LNHDA, CDR2 SQIVND (reference sequence). This CDR3 spans 13 amino acids. The repertoire was sequenced with immunoSEQ multiplex PCR; TCRdb's copy has only in-frame clones and lacks some. The sample holds about 100,000 clones, approximately 90% seen once. Diagnoses among patients were locally advanced or metastatic urothelial carcinoma. The source is a woman at least 80 years old with urothelial cancer. This chain joins TRBV19 and TRBJ2-5; D ambiguous. Sequenced here: PBMCs, sampled around atezolizumab (anti-PD-L1) treatment. The DNA for the CDR3 is TGTGCCAGTAGCGACTGGTACCAAGAGACCCAGTACTTC. Its protein is CASSDWYQETQYF. The full variable domain, in which reference TRBV19 and TRBJ2-5 provide the parts outside the CDR3, is DGGITQSPKYLFRKEGQNVTLSCEQNLNHDAMYWYRQDPGQGLRLIYYSQIVNDFQKGDIAEGYSVSREKKESFPLTVTSAQKNPTAFYLCASSDWYQETQYFGPGTRLLVL.